This T cell receptor beta chain was documented in a study of blood T cell repertoires in COVID-19 (dated by TCRdb to 2020 to 2022). Some background on the complete study: Recovered participants in ImmuneRACE Cohort 3 were defined as having two consecutive negative NP/OP PCR tests, clearance from a healthcare professional, or resolution of symptoms. The samples were drawn from the first 160 participants of the ongoing ImmuneRACE study and from about 1,200 subjects provided by 6 global collaborators. Nearly every sample came with metadata listing a de-identified subject ID, COVID-19 status, age in years and sex. Samples from collaborators originated in the United States, Italy and Spain and spanned both the acute and convalescent phases of COVID-19. Deeply sampled blood TCRbeta repertoires from subjects exposed to, actively infected with, or recovered from COVID-19 were included in the dataset. HLA class I and class II types, where available, came from metadata supplied by the sample provider rather than from assay-based typing. The prospective study material was composed of cDNA or gDNA derived from T cells, B-cell-depleted T cells, or PBMCs. A freely available public database, intended as a resource for researchers studying the immune response to SARS-CoV-2, is where the repertoires were released. The study at large found these results: The amount of clinical and demographic metadata varied by source and participant and was provided uncurated.

For CDR1 and CDR2, the germline V gene lists SGHRS and YFSETQ. The trim is 0 bases for V and 5 bases for J, with a gap of 10 bases between the germline ends. CDR3 length: 14 amino acids, cysteine to phenylalanine. The kept DNA is CDR3 alone, 42 bases in frame from the first base. Comments on this clone: Its antigen is currently not known. Base qualities were left out, and no much larger clone turns up one base away.

Participants in the prospective study were enrolled through a virtual design, were aged roughly 18 to 90 years, and lived in roughly 24 United States geographic areas. In the prospective study, cohorts were assigned on the basis of participant-reported clinical history obtained from a screening survey and a study questionnaire. In the prospective study, mobile phlebotomists collected whole blood, serum and a nasopharyngeal or oropharyngeal swab from each participant. Additional blood draws and questionnaires over an approximately two-month period could optionally be provided by prospective study participants. Before DNA extraction, blood samples from the prospective study were shipped at room temperature or frozen. TCRbeta CDR3 regions were amplified from genomic DNA using the immunoSEQ Assay, a bias-controlled multiplex PCR. The original methods were these. Nucleated cell counts per sample were estimated from amplification of reference gene primers within the assay. Sequence reads were collapsed and filtered to measure the absolute abundance of every unique TCRbeta CDR3 rearrangement. For each sample, productive Simpson clonality was calculated as the square root of Simpson's diversity index over productive rearrangements. TCRdb took over this immuneACCESS table, retaining in-frame rearrangements with V and J assigned. Such tables are incomplete; in checked studies, under half of the missing clones stem from an unresolved V gene, and the remainder is unexplained. V and J calls and clone size are as listed in that table; D and trimming were resolved from the DNA. This sample lists some 220,000 clones; about 90% were detected once. The ten largest make up roughly 3.3% of the sample.

The chain was built from TRBV5-1 and TRBJ2-3, with no D gene named confidently. The sequenced sample consisted of PBMCs or T cells enriched from blood (not recorded which). The receptor comes from a woman between 50 and 59 years old in a cohort exposed to, infected with or recovered from COVID-19 (not recorded which). CDR3 sequence: CASSLGSALDTQYF. The DNA reads as follows: TGCGCCAGCAGCTTGGGGTCAGCGTTAGATACGCAGTATTTT.